The clone carrying this T cell receptor (beta chain) was observed a few times. Its target is unknown. The entry originates in a study of T-cell memory formation after mild COVID-19. Whole-study results and caveats: There was no confirmation that second-wave clones peaking on day 37 were SARS-CoV-2 specific.

The CDR3 covers 13 residues. Germline loops: CDR1 LNHNV, CDR2 YYDKDF (reference sequence). V gave up 1 base and J gave up 7 bases, with 8 bases separating them. TCRdb used MiXCR to reprocess the 5' RACE reads, holding one entry per CDR3 protein. This sample has tens of thousands of distinct CDR3 sequences, with more than 13% found just once. This clonotype originated in a man younger than 30 who had mild COVID-19 (a few samples of this study predate the infection). Cell type and time point are not known. The specimen was PBMCs or a T cell subset sorted from them (not recorded which). This chain connects TRBV15 to TRBJ2-1; TRBD2 might be the D (5 bases). CDR3 nucleotides: TGTGCCACCAGCAGAGTCCCGGGGAATGAGCAGTTCTTC. Translated, it gives CATSRVPGNEQFF.